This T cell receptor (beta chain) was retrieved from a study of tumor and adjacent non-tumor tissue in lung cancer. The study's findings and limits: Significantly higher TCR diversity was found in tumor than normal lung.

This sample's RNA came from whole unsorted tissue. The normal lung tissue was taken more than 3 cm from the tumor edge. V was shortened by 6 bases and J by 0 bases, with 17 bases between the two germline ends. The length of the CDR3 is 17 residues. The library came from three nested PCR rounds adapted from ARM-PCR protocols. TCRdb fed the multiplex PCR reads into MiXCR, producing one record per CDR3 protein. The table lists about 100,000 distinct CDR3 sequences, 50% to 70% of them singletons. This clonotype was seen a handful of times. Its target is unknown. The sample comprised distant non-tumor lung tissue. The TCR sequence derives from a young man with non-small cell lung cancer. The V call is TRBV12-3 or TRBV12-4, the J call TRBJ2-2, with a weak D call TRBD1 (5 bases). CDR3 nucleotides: TGTGCCAGCAGCCCCCGCGGCTCAGGGACGAACACCGGGGAGCTGTTTTTT. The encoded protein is CASSPRGSGTNTGELFF.